Sequencing of this TCR beta chain was carried out in a study of blood T cell repertoires in COVID-19. This CDR3 has 15 amino acids. V was cut by 7 bases and J by 6 bases, with 22 bases left in between. In germline, CDR1 is MNHEY, CDR2 SVGAGI. Profiling relied on immunoSEQ multiplex PCR, and the TCRdb table lists in-frame clones only, not all of them. Of around 300,000 clones in the sample, 90% were seen once. The receptor was isolated from a middle-aged woman with COVID-19, enrolled during active disease. Sequencing was performed on peripheral blood. V is TRBV6-5 and J is TRBJ2-7; D might be TRBD2 (7 bases). DNA of the CDR3: TGTGCCAGCACCCCTTTAACAGGGACTATCGGCGAGCAGTACTTC. Its translation is CASTPLTGTIGEQYF.